This T cell receptor (beta chain) was captured by sequencing in a study of blood T cell repertoires in COVID-19. As for the study in general: Acute and convalescent COVID-19 samples came from the United States, Italy and Spain.

Per the study methods: The assay estimated nucleated cells by amplifying reference gene primers. The protocol was immunoSEQ multiplex PCR, while the TCRdb copy is restricted to in-frame clones and leaves out a portion. V, J and clone size are taken as reported in that table, and D and trimming were inferred from the DNA itself. The data hold roughly 330,000 clones, with around 80% observed a single time. V shed 6 bases, J shed 1 base, and the junction held 9 bases outside the gene matches. The CDR3 sequence is 16 residues long. Germline CDR1 SGHAT, CDR2 FQNNGV. The genes are TRBV11-2 and TRBJ1-1; TRBD1 matches at 9 bases. The sample comprised peripheral blood. This receptor was taken from a woman aged 50 to 60 with acute or convalescent COVID-19. CDR3 nucleotides: TGTGCCAGCAGTCCGGGACAGGGCATGGCGAACACTGAAGCTTTCTTT. This encodes CASSPGQGMANTEAFF.